What follows are 7 T cell receptor beta chains derived from one specimen sequenced in a study of T cells after posttransplantation cyclophosphamide. Sequencing was performed with immunoSEQ multiplex PCR; in TCRdb, only in-frame clones are kept and a portion is missing. The specimen has roughly 32,000 clones, none found just once. Sequenced sample: PBMCs. These receptors originate from a woman aged 25 to 45 in good health and a related stem cell transplant donor.

This clone was detected many times. CDR3 DNA sequence: TGTGCCAGCAGTTATGGACAGGTAGAAGGCTACACCTTC. It translates to CASSYGQVEGYTF. V is TRBV6-6 and J is TRBJ1-2; 7 positions agree with TRBD1. V shed 3 bases and J 8 bases; nucleotides not matched to a gene: 6. The CDR3 is 13 residues long. Germline CDR1 and CDR2: MNHNY and SVGAGI (reference sequence).

This clone was counted ten times or more. V gene TRBV2 combines with J gene TRBJ2-1; 8 bases map to TRBD2. Germline V gene sequence: CDR1 SNHLY, CDR2 FYNNEI. Trimming cost V 2 bases and J 3 bases; bases outside gene matches: 0. The CDR3 contains 14 residues. Here the CDR3 reads CASSERGGYNEQFF. In DNA, the CDR3 is TGTGCCAGCAGTGAACGGGGGGGCTACAATGAGCAGTTCTTC. Full variable domain (missing parts from reference TRBV2 and TRBJ2-1): EPEVTQTPSHQVTQMGQEVILRCVPISNHLYFYWYRQILGQKVEFLVSFYNNEISEKSEIFDDQFSVERPDGSNFTLKIRSTKLEDSAMYFCASSERGGYNEQFFGPGTRLTVL.

In this sample, this clone turned up many times. This chain uses TRBV6-5 with TRBJ2-6, with D uncertain. Trimming stripped 10 bases from V and 0 bases from J, with 7 bases between. CDR1 and CDR2 (germline): MNHEY, SVGAGI. The CDR3 covers 13 residues. CDR3 coding DNA: TGTGCCACCCACACCTCTGGGGCCAACGTCCTGACTTTC. Translation gives CATHTSGANVLTF.

At least ten counts were recorded for this clone. The chain has TRBV19 and TRBJ1-3; weak D call: TRBD1 (5 bases). V lost 5 bases to trimming and J lost 0 bases, with 8 bases between them. The CDR3 totals 14 residues. The germline gives CDR1 LNHDA, CDR2 SQIVND (reference sequence). The CDR3 coding sequence is TGTGCCAGTAGTCTACAGGTCTCTGGAAACACCATATATTTT. Its translation is CASSLQVSGNTIYF.

This clone was seen repeatedly, ten times or more. This rearrangement joins TRBV14 to TRBJ2-3; the D is unclear. This CDR3 comprises 15 residues. CDR1 and CDR2 from the germline V gene are SGHDN and FVKESK. V was shortened by 0 bases and J by 2 bases, with 9 bases between the two germline ends. CDR3 amino acids: CASSQDVHYTDTQYF. CDR3 nucleotide sequence: TGTGCCAGCAGCCAAGATGTACACTACACAGATACGCAGTATTTT.

Ten or more counts support this clone. The gene calls are TRBV12-3 or TRBV12-4 and TRBJ1-2; TRBD1 might be the D (5 bases). This CDR3 is built from 18 residues. V was trimmed by 5 bases and J by 3 bases, leaving 25 bases between them. CDR3 residues: CASSPNDRFTPIYYGYTF. The CDR3, as DNA: TGTGCCAGCAGTCCAAATGACAGATTCACACCAATTTACTATGGCTACACCTTC.

This clone was recorded many times. The rearrangement joins TRBV19 to TRBJ2-3; a possible D gene is TRBD2 (6 bases). The CDR3 sequence is 15 residues long. V was pared by 5 bases and J by 0 bases, with 12 bases between. CDR1 is LNHDA and CDR2 is SQIVND in the germline V gene (reference sequence). The CDR3 is CASSEAGPSTDTQYF. Here the CDR3 DNA reads TGTGCCAGTAGTGAAGCGGGTCCGAGCACAGATACGCAGTATTTT.